The following is a T cell receptor (beta chain) sequence with its context. No antigen is known for it. No base-level quality is on record; no much larger clone is a single base apart. Library preparation was by PCR. The sample was run on an Illumina HiSeq 2000. TCRdb ran its own pipeline on the public reads, namely fastp trimming at Q25 and MiXCR clone calling, and kept in-frame beta chains. Each CDR3 protein gets just one entry, which takes the most common genes and DNA from the rows behind it. Recorded for this sample are about 93,000 distinct CDR3 sequences; about half of them occurred a single time. The top ten clonotypes cover around a tenth of the sample. The data derive from a study of CDR3 diversity in severe acne (dated by TCRdb to the late 2010s). V was cut back by 1 base and J by 5 bases, leaving a gap of 16 bases between them. Measured from the cysteine to the phenylalanine, the CDR3 is 15 residues long. CDR3 DNA is the only sequence kept; it has 45 bases, read in frame from the first base. CDR1 and CDR2, per the germline V gene (reference sequence), are SGHKS and YYEKEE.

Here the chain combines TRBV5-5 and TRBJ2-7, with the D segment identity uncertain. The sequence was collected from a male donor in good health, serving as a control. The sample taken for sequencing was blood. The sequenced DNA is TGTGCCAGCAGCTTGTCCGCGGACCAGGTCCACGAGCAGTACTTC. Its amino acids are CASSLSADQVHEQYF.